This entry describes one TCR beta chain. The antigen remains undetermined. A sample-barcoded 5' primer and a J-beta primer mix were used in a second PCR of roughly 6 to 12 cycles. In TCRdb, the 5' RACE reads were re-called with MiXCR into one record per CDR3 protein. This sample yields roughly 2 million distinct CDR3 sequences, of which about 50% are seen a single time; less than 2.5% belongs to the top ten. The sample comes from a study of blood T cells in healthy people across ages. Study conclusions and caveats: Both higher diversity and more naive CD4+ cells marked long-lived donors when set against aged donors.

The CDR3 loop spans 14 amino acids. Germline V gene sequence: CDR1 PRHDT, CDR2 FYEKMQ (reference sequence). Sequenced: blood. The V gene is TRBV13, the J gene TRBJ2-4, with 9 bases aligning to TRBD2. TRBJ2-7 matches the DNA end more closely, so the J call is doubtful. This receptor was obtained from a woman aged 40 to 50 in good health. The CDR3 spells CASSFPSGTYEQYF. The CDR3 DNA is TGTGCCAGCAGCTTCCCTAGCGGGACCTACGAGCAGTACTTC.